This T cell receptor beta chain was documented in a study of OX40 agonist ivuxolimab in advanced cancers. CDR1 is LGHNA, CDR2 YSLEER, per germline. V was shortened by 5 bases and J by 4 bases, with 11 bases between the two germline ends. CDR3 length: 13 amino acids. The protocol was immunoSEQ multiplex PCR, while the TCRdb copy is restricted to in-frame clones and leaves out a portion. The sample yields roughly 50,000 clones, roughly 90% seen once. The chain uses TRBV4-3 and TRBJ1-2, with D perhaps TRBD1 (6 bases). Sample: CD4+ or CD8+ T cells sorted from blood, taken in a trial of the OX40 agonist ivuxolimab. This sequence originates from an adult with an advanced solid tumor such as melanoma, head and neck, liver or kidney cancer. For the CDR3, the DNA is TGCGCCAGCAGCGATACAGGGACCTATGGCTACACCTTC. It translates to CASSDTGTYGYTF.